This TCR beta chain was found in a study of breast tumors, draining lymph nodes, adjacent tissues. Study outcomes and limitations: The data were judged consistent with most tumor T cells coming from lymph node and expanding in tumor. Tumor repertoires ranked between lymph nodes and nontumor tissue in diversity, with V and J gene preferences. Luminal-like breast cancer showed significantly greater tumor-nontumor repertoire similarity than basal-like breast cancer did. The lymph node origin of tumor T cells was framed as consistent with a hypothesis, not demonstrated.

TCRdb used MiXCR to reprocess the multiplex PCR reads, holding one entry per CDR3 protein. The top ten clones hold 11% of a sample with tens of thousands of distinct CDR3 sequences, approximately 37% of them seen once. The V and J ends lost 4 bases and 5 bases respectively, with 8 bases between them. The V gene's germline CDR1 is SGHTA and CDR2 FQGNSA. This CDR3 is 12 amino acids long. This clonotype was counted many times. What it binds is not known. This clonotype was obtained from a female donor with breast cancer. Some clones in this sample may be carry-over from other donors' samples. V and J are TRBV7-2 and TRBJ2-5; the D gene is possibly TRBD2 (5 bases). Sequencing was performed on breast tumor tissue. CDR3 DNA: TGTGCCAGCAGCTCTAGCTTGGAGACCCAGTACTTC. Amino acids: CASSSSLETQYF.